The clone carrying this T cell receptor (beta chain) showed up many times. These data come from a study of molecular identifiers for immune sequencing clone quantification. Trimming removed 0 bases from V and 4 bases from J; junction bases left unmatched: 7. The CDR3 length is 16 residues. Germline V gene sequence: CDR1 SGHTS, CDR2 YDEGEE. TCRdb reprocessed the PCR reads with MiXCR, giving one entry per CDR3 protein. The data hold a few hundred thousand distinct CDR3 sequences, with over 20% observed a single time. The receptor comes from a human donor in good health. Some libraries in this study had Jurkat cell RNA spiked in. The sequencing input was naive CD8+ T cells from blood, with Jurkat cell RNA spiked in. Stated subset: FACS-sorted CD8+CD4-CCR7+CD45RA+ naive T cells. The chain employs TRBV5-8 and TRBJ2-5, with 9 bases matching TRBD1. The CDR3 region is CASSLAVGQGPETQYF. The CDR3 DNA follows: TGTGCCAGCAGCTTGGCCGTGGGACAGGGTCCAGAGACCCAGTACTTC.